One and the same sample provided the 10 T cell receptor beta chains below, sequenced in a study of cytomegalovirus exposure and HLA in healthy donors. PCR used 60 Vbeta primers and 13 Jbeta primers. Sequencing used immunoSEQ multiplex PCR; TCRdb keeps in-frame clones, though not all of them. The sample lists some 170,000 clones, approximately 74% seen once, with around 2.8% in the top ten. The sequencing input was PBMCs. The receptor source for this set is a woman aged 25 to 39 in good health and CMV-seronegative.

The CDR3 coding sequence is TGCGCCAGCAGCCAAGTGCGGGCCTTGAACACTGAAGCTTTCTTT. The encoded protein is CASSQVRALNTEAFF. The chain couples TRBV4-3 to TRBJ1-1, with unresolved D. Trimming took 1 base from V and 0 from J, leaving 9 bases between them. This CDR3 is built from 15 residues. Germline V gene data show CDR1 as LGHNA and CDR2 as YSLEER.

This chain links TRBV12-5 with TRBJ1-1; 8 positions match TRBD1. Germline-derived CDR1 and CDR2 are LGHNT and FRNRAP. Germline trimming cut 2 bases from V and 0 bases from J; bases unmatched to any gene: 8. The CDR3 length is 17 residues. CDR3 nucleotides: TGTGCTAGTGGTTTGACACGGACAGGGTCCATGAACACTGAAGCTTTCTTT. Protein sequence: CASGLTRTGSMNTEAFF.

The chain has TRBV6-6 and TRBJ1-5; TRBD1 agrees at 7 bases. V gave up 5 bases and J gave up 4 bases; unmatched junction bases: 5. This CDR3 contains 14 residues. The germline gives CDR1 MNHNY, CDR2 SVGAGI (reference sequence). The CDR3 here is CASSPTGRNQPQHF. In nucleotides, the CDR3 is TGTGCCAGCAGTCCGACAGGGAGGAATCAGCCCCAGCATTTT.

V and J are TRBV25-1 and TRBJ2-1, with D hard to call. Looked up from germline, CDR1 is MGHDK and CDR2 is SYGVNS. V gave up 3 bases and J gave up 6 bases, with 9 bases separating them. This CDR3 has 13 residues. The CDR3 nucleotides read TGTGCCAGCAGTGATCCAGGTGCCAATGAGCAGTTCTTC. Translating gives CASSDPGANEQFF.

This clone was observed a handful of times. The CDR3 here is CAWSGPAGMGNTIYF. The CDR3 DNA is TGTGCCTGGAGTGGCCCCGCAGGAATGGGAAACACCATATATTTT. The chain is built from TRBV30 and TRBJ1-3; D uncertain. CDR1 is GTSNPN and CDR2 is SVGIG in the germline V gene (reference sequence). This CDR3 has 15 residues. V was cut by 1 base and J by 4 bases, with 14 bases left in between.

CDR3 nucleotides: TGTGCCAGCAGCGTAGACTCGAGGGCTGAAGCTTTCTTT. It translates to CASSVDSRAEAFF. The V gene is TRBV9, the J gene TRBJ1-1, with D hard to call. Germline CDR1 SGDLS, CDR2 YYNGEE. The V end lost 0 bases, the J end lost 6 bases, and 9 bases lay between the germline ends. This CDR3 has 13 amino acids.

The chain employs TRBV5-1 and TRBJ2-3; D remains unclear. V lost 4 bases and J lost 1, with 10 bases in between. Germline V gene sequence: CDR1 SGHRS, CDR2 YFSETQ. This CDR3 has 14 amino acids. The CDR3 bases are TGCGCCAGCAGCCCGACTTCTGGCACAGATACGCAGTATTTT. The encoded protein is CASSPTSGTDTQYF. The complete variable domain, with remaining parts taken from reference TRBV5-1 and TRBJ2-3, reads KAGVTQTPRYLIKTRGQQVTLSCSPISGHRSVSWYQQTPGQGLQFLFEYFSETQRNKGNFPGRFSGRQFSNSRSEMNVSTLELGDSALYLCASSPTSGTDTQYFGPGTRLTVL.

V and J are TRBV7-9 and TRBJ2-5, with D maybe TRBD1 (6 bases). The CDR3 has 14 amino acids. V gave up 3 bases and J gave up 3 bases, with 11 bases separating them. In germline, CDR1 is SEHNR, CDR2 FQNEAQ (reference sequence). The CDR3 loop is CASSFRTVEETQYF. For the CDR3, the DNA is TGTGCCAGCAGCTTCAGGACAGTGGAAGAGACCCAGTACTTC.

The chain has TRBV7-9 and TRBJ2-1; 14 bases are shared with TRBD2. This CDR3 is built from 16 residues. The germline V gene encodes CDR1 SEHNR and CDR2 FQNEAQ (reference sequence). V trimming: 5 bases; J trimming: 6 bases; junction bases outside the gene matches: 6. The CDR3 loop is CASSTTGLAGGNEQFF. CDR3 coding DNA: TGTGCCAGCAGCACTACAGGACTAGCGGGGGGCAATGAGCAGTTCTTC.

The J gene is TRBJ2-5, the V gene TRBV4-2, with D maybe TRBD2 (6 bases). The CDR3 covers 15 residues. The V end lost 1 base, the J end lost 5 bases, and 14 bases lay between the germline ends. Germline CDR1 reads LGHNA; CDR2 reads YNFKEQ. The CDR3 coding sequence is TGTGCCAGCAGCCAAGGAACGGGACTCGGCGAGACCCAGTACTTC. Its translation is CASSQGTGLGETQYF.